These 25 T cell receptor beta chains were all obtained from the same sample, sequenced in a study of blood T cells in healthy people across ages. Next came a second PCR, run for about 7 to 12 cycles, which used a sample-barcoded 5' primer along with a J-beta primer mix. A single record per CDR3 protein comes from TCRdb applying MiXCR to the 5' RACE reads. The data show hundreds of thousands of distinct CDR3 sequences, about 30% seen once. The sequencing input was blood. The receptors derive from a woman at least 80 years old in good health.

This clonotype was observed at least ten times. Possible read error: a much larger clone is one base away. The CDR3 here is CSARGLAGRNEQFF. The CDR3 region has the DNA TGCAGTGCTAGAGGACTAGCGGGGAGGAATGAGCAGTTCTTC. The chain recombines TRBV20-1 with TRBJ2-1, with 11 bases lining up with TRBD2. This CDR3 spans 14 amino acids. Germline loops: CDR1 DFQATT, CDR2 SNEGSKA (reference sequence). V was clipped by 1 base and J by 7 bases; unmatched bases: 3.

The V gene is TRBV24-1, the J gene TRBJ2-2; D might be TRBD1 or TRBD2, each matching 5 bases. The CDR3 is made up of 14 amino acids. Germline V gene data show CDR1 as KGHDR and CDR2 as SFDVKD. Trimming cost V 4 bases and J 6 bases, with 11 bases left between them. This CDR3 is CATSEAGRSGELFF. The CDR3 bases are TGTGCCACCAGTGAGGCAGGGAGATCCGGGGAGCTGTTTTTT.

This clonotype was detected many times. This chain links TRBV29-1 with TRBJ2-5; D call uncertain. Trimming took off 7 bases at V and 5 bases at J, with 11 bases between the two ends. Germline V gene sequence: CDR1 SQVTM, CDR2 ANQGSEA. CDR3 size: 11 residues. CDR3 loop: CSGAMAETQYF. For the CDR3, the DNA is TGCAGCGGAGCTATGGCGGAGACCCAGTACTTC.

Only a few counts were recorded for this clonotype. V is TRBV20-1 and J is TRBJ2-1; D is ambiguous. Germline CDR1 DFQATT, CDR2 SNEGSKA (reference sequence). The CDR3 extends over 13 amino acids. V lost 3 bases and J 0 bases, leaving 6 bases between the germline ends. CDR3 in amino acids: CSARGNSYNEQFF. For the CDR3, the DNA is TGCAGTGCTAGGGGCAACTCCTACAATGAGCAGTTCTTC.

This chain links TRBV20-1 with TRBJ2-2, with D perhaps assigned TRBD1 or TRBD2 (6 bases each). The length of the CDR3 is 16 residues. Trimming cost V 0 bases and J 5 bases, with 16 bases left between them. The germline CDR1 and CDR2 sequences are DFQATT and SNEGSKA (reference sequence). CDR3 sequence: CSARDRGRGGTGELFF. The CDR3, as DNA: TGCAGTGCTAGAGATCGGGGCAGGGGAGGAACCGGGGAGCTGTTTTTT.

This clonotype was picked up one time. This may come from a read error, since a much larger clone is one base off. V usage is TRBV5-1 and J usage is TRBJ2-7; possible D gene TRBD1, 6 bases. The J call may not be correct, given that the DNA end is closer to TRBJ2-5. CDR1 and CDR2 (germline): SGHRS, YFSETQ. The CDR3 is made up of 15 amino acids. CDR3 amino acids: CASSLSPRGWETQYF. The CDR3 DNA reads as TGCGCCAGCAGCTTAAGTCCCAGGGGCTGGGAGACCCAGTACTTC.

At least ten counts were recorded for this clonotype. The chain carries TRBV6-2 or TRBV6-3 and TRBJ1-5; D not resolved. The CDR3 is 16 residues long. Between the trimmed V and J ends, which lost 3 bases and 2 bases, there was a span of 14 bases. CDR1 is MNHEY and CDR2 is SVGEGT in the germline V gene. Written as DNA, the CDR3 is TGTGCCAGCAGTTATTCAAGGCAGGCTGGCAATCAGCCCCAGCATTTT. Its protein product is CASSYSRQAGNQPQHF.

The rearrangement links TRBV20-1 to TRBJ2-7, with no clear D. The V and J ends lost 3 bases and 4 bases respectively, with 10 bases between them. The CDR3 spans 12 residues. Germline CDR1 reads DFQATT; CDR2 reads SNEGSKA (reference sequence). CDR3 region: CSASAGPYEQYF. The CDR3 coding sequence is TGCAGTGCTAGTGCAGGCCCTTACGAGCAGTACTTC.

Concerning this clonotype itself: A clone one base away is much larger, so this may be a read error. The DNA for the CDR3 is TGTGCCAGCAGCCAGACAGGGATGAACACTGAAGCTTTCTTT. Its protein is CASSQTGMNTEAFF. The V call is TRBV12-3 or TRBV12-4, the J call TRBJ1-1; TRBD1 aligns across 7 bases. This CDR3 has 14 amino acids. Trimming at V came to 6 bases and at J to 0 bases, leaving 4 bases not matched to a gene.

This clonotype showed up just a few times. A much larger clone lies a single base off, so this may be a read error. The rearrangement joins TRBV3-1 to TRBJ2-7; 8 bases agree with TRBD1. Germline CDR1 LGHDT, CDR2 YNNKEL (reference sequence). There are 15 residues in the CDR3. V shed 6 bases, J shed 8 bases, and the junction held 15 bases outside the gene matches. The CDR3 DNA sequence: TGTGCCAGCAGACAGGAGTCCCAGGGGGCGGATCAGCAGTACTTC. It codes for CASRQESQGADQQYF.

Regarding this clonotype: One base away lies a much larger clone, so this may be a sequencing read error. The CDR3 protein is CSAGDPRGPWGEQFF. DNA of the CDR3: TGCAGTGCTGGAGATCCTCGGGGGCCCTGGGGTGAGCAGTTCTTC. The V and J genes are TRBV20-1 and TRBJ2-1; D may match TRBD1 or TRBD2 (6 bases each). The V gene's germline CDR1 is DFQATT and CDR2 SNEGSKA (reference sequence). The CDR3 loop spans 15 amino acids.

V usage is TRBV7-9 and J usage is TRBJ2-1; 9 bases fit TRBD1. There are 15 residues in the CDR3. CDR1 SEHNR and CDR2 FQNEAQ come from the germline V gene (reference sequence). V shed 0 bases, J shed 7 bases, and the junction held 4 bases outside the gene matches. CDR3 residues: CASSLAGTGQNEQFF. The CDR3 coding sequence is TGTGCCAGCAGCTTAGCCGGGACAGGGCAGAATGAGCAGTTCTTC.

This clonotype was seen many times. A much more abundant neighbour one base away suggests this may be a read error. The V call is TRBV7-2, the J call TRBJ2-5; weak D call: TRBD2 (6 bases). Trimming removed 1 base at V and 11 bases at J, with 20 bases between. CDR3 length: 15 amino acids. Germline CDR1 SGHTA, CDR2 FQGNSA. For the CDR3, the DNA is TGTGCCAGCAGCTTAGATTTTGAGCGGGTGGGTGAGCAGTACTTC. Its protein product is CASSLDFERVGEQYF.

About this clonotype itself: One end of the junction varies from germline; a read error may be responsible. The rearrangement links TRBV9 to TRBJ2-5, with 9 bases fitting TRBD2. Germline-derived CDR1 and CDR2 are SGDLS and YYNGEE. The CDR3 loop spans 16 amino acids. The CDR3 DNA reads as TGTGCCAGTAGCCTCGGGGGTAGCGGGAGACAAGAGTCCCAGTACTTC. Amino acid sequence: CASSLGGSGRQESQYF.

This clonotype was counted a few times. The rearrangement links TRBV24-1 to TRBJ1-1, with 10 bases that match TRBD1. CDR1 is KGHDR, CDR2 SFDVKD, per germline. This CDR3 comprises 13 residues. V shed 9 bases and J 7 bases; nucleotides not matched to a gene: 7. The CDR3 region is CATRTRDRGEAFF. The DNA for the CDR3 is TGTGCCACCCGCACGCGGGACAGGGGTGAAGCTTTCTTT.

The table lists this clonotype with a few counts. The gene calls are TRBV30 and TRBJ1-1; 8 bases agree with TRBD1. The CDR3 is made up of 15 amino acids. Germline trimming cut 2 bases from V and 3 bases from J; bases unmatched to any gene: 8. CDR1 is GTSNPN and CDR2 is SVGIG in the germline V gene (reference sequence). CDR3 region: CAWSRQGAGYTEAFF. The CDR3 DNA follows: TGTGCCTGGAGTAGGCAGGGGGCAGGGTACACTGAAGCTTTCTTT.

The chain carries TRBV5-1 and TRBJ1-2; possible D gene TRBD1, 5 bases. The germline CDR1 and CDR2 sequences are SGHRS and YFSETQ. The CDR3 is made up of 17 amino acids. V lost 3 bases and J lost 2, with 20 bases in between. CDR3 nucleotides: TGCGCCAGCAGCTCCTCCAATCCAGAGACAGAGAACTATGGCTACACCTTC. Its translation: CASSSSNPETENYGYTF.

Comments on this clonotype: At one boundary the junction diverges from the germline segment, which might be a read error. The chain joins TRBV5-4 to TRBJ1-2; D possibly corresponds to TRBD1 (5 bases). The germline V gene has CDR1 SGHNT and CDR2 YYREEE (reference sequence). The CDR3 consists of 13 residues. CDR3 region: CASGLRQSYGYTF. Here the CDR3 DNA reads TGTGCCAGCGGCTTGAGACAGAGCTATGGCTACACCTTC.

This clonotype was counted a few times. This may be a read error: a much more frequent sequence differs by one nucleotide. The chain joins TRBV7-2 to TRBJ2-5, with a possible D match to TRBD2 (5 bases). The tail of the sequence fits TRBJ2-7 better, so the J call may be wrong. This CDR3 spans 14 amino acids. Germline values: CDR1 SGHTA, CDR2 FQGNSA. As DNA, the CDR3 is TGTGCCAGCAGCTTGACTACCGGAGGCCTCGAGCAGTACTTC. Protein product: CASSLTTGGLEQYF.

The chain has TRBV4-1 and TRBJ2-7; D uncertain. The CDR3 extends over 16 amino acids. Germline V gene lookup returns CDR1 MGHRA and CDR2 YSYEKL. Trimming took off 3 bases at V and 4 bases at J, with 19 bases between the two ends. DNA of the CDR3: TGCGCCAGCAGCCAGTGGGCAGATCAAACCCCTTACGAGCAGTACTTC. Translated: CASSQWADQTPYEQYF.

As concerns this clonotype: Just one base apart from a much larger clone, this may be a read error. This likely comes from a read error, as the CDR3 has no conserved phenylalanine or tryptophan at its end. This chain's CDR3 is CASSYNKDQPQHC. As DNA, the CDR3 is TGTGCCAGCAGTTACAACAAGGATCAGCCCCAGCATTGT. This chain connects TRBV12-3 or TRBV12-4 to TRBJ1-5; D unclear. Trimming cost V 4 bases and J 5 bases, with 9 bases left between them. The CDR3 spans 13 residues.

This clonotype was seen many times. This chain connects TRBV10-3 to TRBJ2-3; D may be TRBD2 (6 bases). Germline CDR1 reads ENHRY; CDR2 reads SYGVKD. The CDR3 is 14 residues long. The V end lost 2 bases, the J end lost 3 bases, and 9 bases lay between the germline ends. The CDR3 loop is CAISEGGRTDTQYF. The CDR3 region has the DNA TGTGCCATCAGTGAGGGAGGGAGGACAGATACGCAGTATTTT.

The chain couples TRBV20-1 to TRBJ2-5, with 9 positions matching TRBD2. Unmatched junction bases numbered 5, after V lost 3 bases and J lost 9 bases. CDR3 length: 12 residues. Per the germline V gene, CDR1 is DFQATT and CDR2 is SNEGSKA (reference sequence). The CDR3 sequence: CSASPASGAQYF. CDR3 bases: TGCAGTGCTAGTCCCGCTAGCGGGGCCCAGTACTTC.

This clonotype has just a few counts. The chain joins TRBV25-1 to TRBJ2-2; D gene ambiguous. The germline CDR1 and CDR2 sequences are MGHDK and SYGVNS. The CDR3 length is 15 residues. V was cut by 3 bases and J by 4 bases, with 12 bases left in between. In DNA, the CDR3 is TGTGCCAGCAGTGATTCCTTCCAAGGCACCGGGGAGCTGTTTTTT. Translating gives CASSDSFQGTGELFF.

This clonotype was counted ten times or more. The V and J genes are TRBV12-3 or TRBV12-4 and TRBJ2-7, with D maybe TRBD1 (5 bases). Trimming took off 2 bases at V and 5 bases at J, with 16 bases between the two ends. The CDR3 has 15 residues. Written as DNA, the CDR3 is TGTGCCAGCAGTTTAATCCAGGGTAAGGGGAACGAGCAGTACTTC. Its protein is CASSLIQGKGNEQYF.